This T cell receptor beta chain was captured by sequencing in a study of CD8 T cells in Susac syndrome. About the research overall: Patients with Susac syndrome were, at the time of blood collection, therapy-naive, maintained on corticosteroids, or maintained on intravenous immunoglobulin alone. Whole-study findings and limits: The authors found no clonal expansion in Susac syndrome CD4+ T cell repertoires.

In blood CD8+ and CD4+ T cells, TCR beta underwent sequencing. RNA totalling about 0.45 to 1 ug underwent reverse transcription with random hexamers. The CDR3 of TCR beta was amplified by immunoSEQ multiplex PCR across 54 Vbeta and 13 Jbeta. From the immunoSEQ multiplex PCR reads, TCRdb called clonotypes with MiXCR, one entry per CDR3 protein. The table has 95,000 to 150,000 distinct CDR3 sequences, roughly 95% seen once. With respect to this clonotype: No antigen is known for it.

The CDR3 spans 17 residues. Germline V gene data show CDR1 as KGHDR and CDR2 as SFDVKD. The V segment lost 5 bases and the J segment 2 bases; nucleotides outside the gene matches: 10. This chain connects TRBV24-1 to TRBJ1-5; the match to TRBD1 covers 8 bases. The sequence was collected from a human donor with Susac syndrome. Input material: CD4+ T cells from PBMCs. The CDR3 nucleotides are TGTGCCACCAGTGCCACGCCAGGGGGCTTCGGCAATCAGCCCCAGCATTTT. This translates into CATSATPGGFGNQPQHF.